The source of this T cell receptor (beta chain) is a study of CD8+ T cells in alopecia areata. Study-wide results and caveats: Lesional tissue from the scalp (especially in alopecia totalis/universalis) showed higher clonality than normal scalp. Scalp samples also yield sequences of resident alphabeta T cells from normal skin. It was less clear whether patients shared TCRs than it was in mice, possibly because of HLA.

Isolated RNA was reverse transcribed into cDNA used as the sequencing template. Data came from immunoSEQ multiplex PCR; TCRdb stores just in-frame clones and leaves some out. The sample holds about 140,000 clones, less than 65% seen once. From PBMCs, CD4+ and CD8+ T cells were sorted. Remarks on this clone: Its antigen is unknown.

Germline V lookup: CDR1 SEHNR, CDR2 FQNEAQ (reference sequence). There are 15 residues in the CDR3. The trim removed 4 bases at V and 4 bases at J, leaving 6 bases unmatched. The V and J genes are TRBV7-9 and TRBJ1-5; 8 positions match TRBD1. Sequences were obtained from CD8+ T cells sorted from blood. This clonotype originated in a human donor in good health. CDR3 sequence reads: CASSYQGAGNQPQHF. The CDR3 coding sequence is TGTGCCAGCAGCTACCAGGGGGCTGGAAATCAGCCCCAGCATTTT.